This TCR beta chain was captured in a study of cytomegalovirus exposure and HLA in healthy donors. Study information: Earlier, some 200 million T cells were analyzed, and 117 million unique TCR beta sequences were found among them.

A note on this clone: Its antigen is undetermined.

The PCR contained 60 Vbeta and 13 Jbeta primers. Sequencing was performed with immunoSEQ multiplex PCR; in TCRdb, only in-frame clones are kept and a portion is missing. The sample includes some 70,000 clones, about 75% seen only once; the top ten take over 2.5%. Findings and limits, study-wide: A link between a missense DCLRE1C variant and TCR beta V- and J-gene trimming emerged from a later analysis.

The sample was PBMCs. This receptor was taken from a man between 18 and 35 years old in good health and CMV-seronegative.

This chain's CDR3 is CAWSVQGTGHSGGYTF. The DNA for the CDR3 is TGTGCCTGGAGTGTCCAGGGGACAGGGCATTCGGGTGGCTACACCTTC. The rearrangement uses TRBV30 and TRBJ1-2, with 9 nucleotides matching TRBD1. Losses at the gene ends were 0 bases for V and 7 bases for J; bases not matched to a gene: 12. Germline assignment: CDR1 GTSNPN and CDR2 SVGIG (reference sequence). The CDR3 sequence is 16 residues long.